This is a list of T cell receptor beta chains from one sample in a study of T cell changes during pregnancy in multiple sclerosis. TCRdb's table, derived via immunoSEQ multiplex PCR, lists solely in-frame clones and lacks some. The data show roughly 35,000 clones, 90% seen once. Sequencing was performed on CD8+ T cells from peripheral blood mononuclear cells, taken in the first trimester of pregnancy. The receptors shown here come from a female donor with multiple sclerosis, enrolled in a pregnancy study. CDR3s include the opening cysteine and the closing phenylalanine or tryptophan. The D gene is left open where the match is weak. A row's size may be missing; if present it is once, few, many or a size class.

d_call j_call v_call clone_size cdr3_aa cdr3_nt
TRBD2 TRBJ2-7 TRBV27 - CASRVASGTYEQYF TGTGCCAGCAGGGTTGCTAGCGGGACCTACGAGCAGTACTTC
- TRBJ2-7 TRBV6-1 - CASTHESSAAYEQYF TGTGCCAGCACCCATGAGTCTAGCGCGGCCTACGAGCAGTACTTC
TRBD1 TRBJ2-7 TRBV11-2 once CASSFRDRVAEQYF TGTGCCAGCAGCTTCCGGGACAGGGTGGCCGAGCAGTACTTC
TRBD2 TRBJ2-7 TRBV7-2 - CASSLIPGLAFYEQYF TGTGCCAGCAGTTTAATACCGGGACTAGCTTTCTACGAGCAGTACTTC
TRBD1 TRBJ2-1 TRBV7-9 - CASSYRGRSYNEQFF TGTGCCAGCAGCTACAGGGGGCGCTCCTACAATGAGCAGTTCTTC
TRBD2 TRBJ2-3 TRBV4-2 once CASSQDGLAGPDTQYF TGTGCCAGCAGCCAAGACGGACTAGCGGGACCAGATACGCAGTATTTT
TRBD2 TRBJ2-1 TRBV4-1 few CASSHIAGGRDNEQFF TGCGCCAGCAGCCATATAGCGGGAGGGAGGGACAATGAGCAGTTCTTC
- TRBJ1-5 TRBV28 - CASSPIGQVNQPQHF TGTGCCAGCAGTCCGATAGGACAAGTCAATCAGCCCCAGCATTTT
TRBD1 TRBJ2-7 TRBV27 - CASSAGTGWSEQYF TGTGCCAGCAGTGCCGGGACAGGTTGGTCCGAGCAGTACTTC
TRBD1 TRBJ1-4 TRBV2 - CAGGQGKEKLFF TGTGCCGGAGGACAGGGCAAGGAAAAACTGTTTTTT
- TRBJ2-1 TRBV5-1 - CASSPTGDGYNEQFF TGCGCCAGCAGCCCTACAGGAGACGGCTACAATGAGCAGTTCTTC
- TRBJ1-1 TRBV7-7 - CASSPYREGQAFF TGTGCTAGCAGCCCTTACAGGGAGGGGCAAGCTTTCTTT
TRBD2 TRBJ2-1 TRBV27 - CASSLAGKANEQFF TGTGCCAGCAGTCTAGCGGGAAAGGCCAATGAGCAGTTCTTC
TRBD2 TRBJ2-1 TRBV7-9 - CASSPTSGRFYNEQFF TGTGCCAGCAGCCCGACTAGCGGGAGGTTCTACAATGAGCAGTTCTTC
TRBD2 TRBJ2-7 TRBV5-4 - CASSLGLAGDEQYF TGTGCCAGCAGCTTGGGACTAGCGGGGGACGAGCAGTACTTC
TRBD2 TRBJ2-1 TRBV10-3 - CAICAGGSYNEQFF TGTGCCATCTGTGCGGGGGGCTCCTACAATGAGCAGTTCTTC
- TRBJ2-1 TRBV6-5 - CASSPPEGGLNEQFF TGTGCCAGCAGCCCCCCGGAGGGGGGGCTAAATGAGCAGTTCTTC
TRBD1 TRBJ1-1 TRBV27 - CASSLRGRGWFGTEAFF TGTGCCAGCAGTTTGAGGGGGCGCGGTTGGTTCGGCACTGAAGCTTTCTTT
TRBD1 TRBJ2-7 TRBV25-1 - CASSLQGAGEQYF TGTGCCAGCAGTCTGCAGGGGGCGGGGGAGCAGTACTTC
TRBD1 TRBJ1-1 TRBV5-4 - CASSLETGGTEAFF TGTGCCAGCAGCTTGGAAACAGGGGGCACTGAAGCTTTCTTT
- TRBJ2-3 TRBV27 - CASSLSGQGPSDTQYF TGTGCCAGCAGTTTATCGGGGCAGGGGCCCTCCGATACGCAGTATTTT
- TRBJ1-5 TRBV7-8 - CASSFLPSPGNNQPQHF TGTGCCAGCAGCTTTTTACCTTCACCAGGGAACAATCAGCCCCAGCATTTT
- TRBJ2-2 TRBV4-3 - CASSQGPSEAGELFF TGCGCCAGCAGCCAAGGACCCAGCGAGGCCGGGGAGCTGTTTTTT
- TRBJ2-7 TRBV5-1 - CASSFGGLDYEQYF TGCGCCAGCAGCTTTGGGGGCCTAGACTACGAGCAGTACTTC
TRBD1 TRBJ2-7 TRBV28 - CASSWGGTGVTEQYF TGTGCCAGCAGTTGGGGGGGGACAGGGGTCACCGAGCAGTACTTC
- TRBJ2-2 TRBV6-1 - CASSEGNSQSWNTGELFF TGTGCCAGCAGTGAAGGTAATAGCCAAAGCTGGAACACCGGGGAGCTGTTTTTT
- TRBJ2-2 TRBV28 once CASSLGSGELFF TGTGCCAGCAGTTTAGGCTCCGGGGAGCTGTTTTTT
- TRBJ2-1 TRBV2 - CASTPSGNEQFF TGTGCCAGCACTCCTTCAGGAAATGAGCAGTTCTTC
TRBD2 TRBJ2-3 TRBV19 - CASSKGGLAGTDTQYF TGTGCCAGTAGTAAGGGGGGACTAGCTGGCACAGATACGCAGTATTTT
- TRBJ2-2 TRBV4-3 - CASSQDQYQNTGELFF TGCGCCAGCAGCCAAGATCAGTACCAGAACACCGGGGAGCTGTTTTTT
TRBD1 TRBJ2-7 TRBV7-9 few CASSLSRTGGRDEQYF TGTGCCAGCAGCTTATCCCGGACAGGGGGGCGAGACGAGCAGTACTTC
TRBD1 TRBJ1-1 TRBV2 - CASSDPGQGLIAEAFF TGTGCCAGCAGTGACCCGGGACAGGGCTTAATCGCTGAAGCTTTCTTT
TRBD1 TRBJ2-7 TRBV28 - CASSTVSGRGPYEQYF TGTGCCAGCAGTACCGTCTCGGGCAGGGGGCCCTACGAGCAGTACTTC
- TRBJ1-4 TRBV28 - CASSLYRGATNEKLFF TGTGCCAGCAGTTTATACCGGGGAGCAACTAATGAAAAACTGTTTTTT
TRBD2 TRBJ2-1 TRBV7-9 - CASSFTGTSGTHEQFF TGTGCCAGCAGCTTCACGGGGACTAGCGGGACACATGAGCAGTTCTTC
TRBD1 TRBJ2-1 TRBV7-7 - CASSPTGATYNEQFF TGTGCTAGCAGCCCGACAGGGGCGACCTACAATGAGCAGTTCTTC
- TRBJ2-3 TRBV7-3 - CASSLQGPDTQYF TGTGCCAGCAGCTTACAGGGTCCGGATACGCAGTATTTT
TRBD2 TRBJ2-1 TRBV27 - CASSLFSGVGNEQFF TGTGCCAGCAGTTTGTTTAGCGGGGTTGGTAATGAGCAGTTCTTC
- TRBJ2-1 TRBV19 - CATSGALINEQFF TGTGCCACATCAGGGGCTTTAATAAATGAGCAGTTCTTC
TRBD2 TRBJ2-7 TRBV18 once CASSPSGTIYEQYF TGTGCCAGCTCACCAAGCGGGACTATCTACGAGCAGTACTTC
- TRBJ2-4 TRBV7-9 - CASSTGGAKNIQYF TGTGCCAGCTCCACAGGAGGGGCCAAAAACATTCAGTACTTC